This is a list of T cell receptor beta chains from one sample in a study of patients and donors after allogeneic stem cell transplantation. One entry per CDR3 protein results from TCRdb running MiXCR on the RT-PCR reads. The data show about 410,000 distinct CDR3 sequences, roughly 17% seen once. The sample comprised blood, either unsorted or a sorted T cell fraction (not recorded which). Source of these receptors: a human donor who was either an allogeneic HSCT recipient or a stem cell or donor lymphocyte infusion donor (not recorded which). It is not recorded whose cells these are; they may come from a transplant donor. The CDR3 runs from the conserved cysteine through the conserved F or W. Fields, in order: J gene, D gene, V gene, clone size, CDR3 protein. A D gene is named only where the DNA matches it firmly. Rows give clone size only sometimes, using once, few, many, or a class for an expanded clone.

TRBJ1-4 | TRBD1 | TRBV20-1 | few | CSAYVTGSNEKLFF
TRBJ2-7 | NA | TRBV19 | NA | CASSVQPRSYEQYF
TRBJ2-1 | TRBD2 | TRBV7-9 | few | CASSLERTSGNNEQFF
TRBJ1-2 | NA | TRBV24-1 | few | CATSPNSRDGYRRGYTF
TRBJ2-7 | TRBD1 | TRBV20-1 | NA | CSARVPPGTGIGSTYEQYF
TRBJ1-5 | NA | TRBV5-3 | NA | CARSFGNQPQHF
TRBJ2-7 | NA | TRBV5-1 | few | CASSSPPGQLLRGQYF
TRBJ2-3 | NA | TRBV5-1 | NA | CASRLTGGNTDTQYF
TRBJ2-2 | NA | TRBV30 | once | CAWSVLRHPTWELFF
TRBJ2-2 | NA | TRBV4-3 | few | CASSQELARWERGELFF
TRBJ1-1 | NA | TRBV4-1 | NA | CASSLATVGTEAFF
TRBJ2-1 | TRBD2 | TRBV4-1 | NA | CASSQDGLAGSTIYNEQFF
TRBJ1-1 | NA | TRBV19 | NA | CASRLAVNTEAFF
TRBJ2-2 | TRBD1 | TRBV5-5 | few | CASSLETGGKYGELFF
TRBJ1-2 | NA | TRBV20-1 | few | CSARDRGLSGYTF
TRBJ1-5 | NA | TRBV6-1 | NA | CASRTVYSNQPQHF
TRBJ2-5 | TRBD2 | TRBV24-1 | NA | CATSDLAGGGRETQYF
TRBJ1-2 | NA | TRBV2 | NA | CASTEQGNYGYTF
TRBJ2-3 | TRBD2 | TRBV6-1 | NA | CASKLAGGTDTQYF
TRBJ2-2 | NA | TRBV24-1 | few | CATSDSESGRTGELFF
TRBJ1-6 | TRBD1 | TRBV12-3/TRBV12-4 | large | CASSFGTGYSPLHF
TRBJ1-1 | NA | TRBV5-1 | NA | CASSLAKGMNTEAFF
TRBJ2-1 | TRBD2 | TRBV10-3 | NA | CAISVGLGKGDNEQFF
TRBJ1-1 | NA | TRBV6-1 | NA | CASSSDPRTEAFF
TRBJ1-4 | NA | TRBV28 | NA | CASSSPTRWGLFF
TRBJ1-2 | TRBD1 | TRBV10-2 | few | CASGWTGNYGYTF
TRBJ2-4 | TRBD1 | TRBV5-1 | NA | CASSGGQGHYIQYF
TRBJ2-7 | TRBD2 | TRBV20-1 | few | CSARDLTSGSIHEQYF